This T cell receptor (beta chain) is from a study of T cell responses to AZD1222 COVID-19 vaccine. Study-wide findings and caveats: Unmutated variant regions are reportedly the target of nearly half of TCRs that are spike-specific.

Generated by immunoSEQ multiplex PCR, the TCRdb table keeps only in-frame clones and is missing some. There are about 150,000 clones in the sample; 80% to 95% occur only once, and about 3.5% lies in the top ten. Concerning this clone: Its specificity is unknown.

The CDR3 covers 14 residues. V gave up 5 bases and J gave up 4 bases, with 12 bases separating them. The germline V gene has CDR1 MNHEY and CDR2 SMNVEV (reference sequence). The chain is built from TRBV27 and TRBJ1-5; a weak D match, TRBD1 (6 bases). This clonotype was sampled from an adult in good health. The material sequenced was peripheral blood, taken on day 0 of AZD1222 vaccination. This chain's CDR3 is CASSAYRVNQPQHF. Written as DNA, the CDR3 is TGTGCCAGCAGTGCTTACAGGGTTAATCAGCCCCAGCATTTT.